This T cell receptor beta chain was identified during a study of blood T cell repertoires in COVID-19. Study details: Sites across the United States, Italy and Spain contributed samples from acute and convalescent COVID-19.

In the original analysis: It was from reference gene primer amplification that nucleated cell counts were estimated. Method: immunoSEQ multiplex PCR; TCRdb's copy keeps in-frame clones and lacks some. D and trimming come from the DNA, and the V and J calls and clone size come from that table. This sample has a few hundred thousand clones, with 80% to 90% found just once. The sequenced sample consisted of PBMCs or T cells enriched from blood (not recorded which). The source of this sequence is a woman aged 30 to 39 who had recovered from COVID-19.

The CDR3 nucleotides read TGTGCCAGCAGCTCCATCATGGGCCCCGCAGCTTTCTTT. Translation: CASSSIMGPAAFF. The chain employs TRBV28 and TRBJ1-1; no clear D. This CDR3 is built from 13 residues. From germline, CDR1 is MDHEN and CDR2 SYDVKM. Trimming stripped 6 bases from V and 10 bases from J, with 18 bases between.